The 17 T cell receptor beta chains below were found in one sample sequenced in a study of HIV-infected patients and healthy controls. All unsorted peripheral T cells were captured because whole blood was used without fractionation. Alpha and beta constant-region primers primed reverse transcription of around 500 ng RNA. Alpha and beta chain libraries were made separately by chain-specific third strand synthesis with multiplexing indices. TCRdb re-derived calls from the 5' RACE reads in MiXCR, one entry per CDR3 protein. Among approximately 22,000 distinct CDR3 sequences listed, roughly 7.9% were seen once. The sample consisted of blood. The receptors originated from an adult in good health.

This clonotype has just one count. The chain recombines TRBV5-4 with TRBJ2-7; 8 nucleotides match TRBD1. Germline CDR1 reads SGHNT; CDR2 reads YYREEE (reference sequence). The ends lost 3 bases at V and 2 bases at J; junction bases unmatched: 4. There are 14 residues in the CDR3. DNA of the CDR3: TGTGCCAGCAGCTACGGACAGGGTCCCTACGAGCAGTACTTC. Translation gives CASSYGQGPYEQYF.

This clonotype was seen more than once but under ten times. The chain carries TRBV20-1 and TRBJ1-4; D uncertain. V was clipped by 1 base and J by 8 bases, with 14 bases between them. The CDR3 is made up of 14 amino acids. CDR1 DFQATT and CDR2 SNEGSKA come from the germline V gene (reference sequence). CDR3 amino acids: CSARALLPGEKLFF. For the CDR3, the DNA is TGCAGTGCTAGAGCACTCCTACCGGGGGAAAAACTGTTTTTT.

This clonotype was seen ten or more times. The rearrangement links TRBV29-1 to TRBJ2-5, with D perhaps being TRBD1 or TRBD2 (6 bases each). Germline V CDR1 and CDR2: SQVTM, ANQGSEA. V gave up 6 bases and J gave up 5 bases, with 10 bases separating them. CDR3 length: 11 residues. The CDR3 bases are TGCAGCGTAGGGGGGATCGAGACCCAGTACTTC. Protein sequence: CSVGGIETQYF. The full variable domain, with the rest looked up from reference TRBV29-1 and TRBJ2-5, is SAVISQKPSRDICQRGTSLTIQCQVDSQVTMMFWYRQQPGQSLTLIATANQGSEATYESGFVIDKFPISRPNLTFSTLTVSNMSPEDSSIYLCSVGGIETQYFGPGTRLLVL.

This clonotype was picked up many times. The chain carries TRBV6-5 and TRBJ1-2; a weak D match, TRBD1 (5 bases). The CDR3 is 15 amino acids. Per germline, CDR1 MNHEY and CDR2 SVGAGI. Trimming removed 4 bases at V and 0 bases at J, with 12 bases between. CDR3 nucleotide sequence: TGTGCCAGCAGTTCCACCGGCAGGGCTAACTATGGCTACACCTTC. Its translation: CASSSTGRANYGYTF.

Ten or more counts support this clonotype. This chain joins TRBV11-3 and TRBJ2-7; 10 nucleotides align to TRBD1. V was clipped by 0 bases and J by 6 bases; unmatched bases: 5. CDR1 is SGHNT, CDR2 YENEEA, per germline. The CDR3 runs to 15 residues. The CDR3 nucleotides are TGTGCCAGCAGCTTAGAGGGGACAGGGGATTCCGAGCAGTACTTC. This encodes CASSLEGTGDSEQYF.

This clonotype has ten or more counts. The chain is built from TRBV7-3 and TRBJ1-2, with a tentative D call TRBD1 (6 bases). Germline values: CDR1 SGHTA, CDR2 FQGTGA. The CDR3 extends over 16 amino acids. The V end was cut by 5 bases, the J end by 4 bases, with 20 bases between. The CDR3 nucleotides are TGTGCCAGCAGCGAGACAGAGGGGGTTTTAGGCTATGGCTACACCTTC. It specifies CASSETEGVLGYGYTF.

This clonotype was recorded many times. The chain is built from TRBV25-1 and TRBJ1-5; the D gene is possibly TRBD1 (5 bases). Germline CDR1 MGHDK, CDR2 SYGVNS. The CDR3 sequence is 14 residues long. The ends were cut back, 6 bases at V and 2 bases at J, with 11 bases in the middle. The CDR3 nucleotides are TGTGCCAGCAGGGGGACGGAAGGCAATCAGCCCCAGCATTTT. Translation: CASRGTEGNQPQHF.

This clonotype was counted many times. The V gene is TRBV25-1, the J gene TRBJ2-3; 8 bases agree with TRBD2. The CDR3 loop spans 16 amino acids. The germline CDR1 and CDR2 sequences are MGHDK and SYGVNS. V gave up 2 bases and J gave up 0 bases; unmatched junction bases: 4. The CDR3 DNA is TGTGCCAGCAGTGAAAGTCAGCGGGGGAGCACAGATACGCAGTATTTT. Translating it yields CASSESQRGSTDTQYF.

V usage is TRBV6-1 and J usage is TRBJ1-1, with D unresolved. Germline loops: CDR1 MNHNS, CDR2 SASEGT. V was cut by 8 bases and J by 0 bases, with 4 bases left in between. This CDR3 has 11 residues. The CDR3 nucleotides are TGTGCCAGCGTGGTGAACACTGAAGCTTTCTTT. Its translation: CASVVNTEAFF.

This clonotype was seen repeatedly, ten times or more. This chain links TRBV28 with TRBJ1-3, with D unresolved. Trimming pared 1 base from V and 7 bases from J, leaving 14 bases between. The CDR3 is 15 amino acids. Germline assignment: CDR1 MDHEN and CDR2 SYDVKM. This CDR3 is CASSLLYGERNTIYF. In DNA, the CDR3 is TGTGCCAGCAGTTTATTATACGGAGAGCGGAACACCATATATTTT.

This clonotype was observed many times. The chain carries TRBV12-3 or TRBV12-4 and TRBJ1-2, with 12 bases that match TRBD1. This CDR3 region has 14 residues. V dropped 5 bases and J dropped 6; count of bases not matched to a gene: 4. CDR3: CASSQGTGGHGYTF. The CDR3 bases are TGTGCCAGCAGTCAAGGGACAGGGGGCCATGGCTACACCTTC.

This clonotype was observed many times. The chain is built from TRBV5-4 and TRBJ1-5, with D possibly being TRBD1 (5 bases). CDR3 size: 15 residues. V lost 2 bases, J lost 5 bases, and 14 bases lay in between. The germline V gene has CDR1 SGHNT and CDR2 YYREEE (reference sequence). The DNA of the CDR3 is TGTGCCAGCAGCTTCTTGCCGGGAGGGGATCAGCCCCAGCATTTT. Encoded protein: CASSFLPGGDQPQHF.

The chain recombines TRBV12-3 or TRBV12-4 with TRBJ2-1; TRBD2 matches at 14 bases. The J segment lost 9 bases and the V segment lost 0 bases, leaving 13 bases of the junction unmatched. The CDR3 is 19 residues long. CDR3 DNA: TGTGCCAGCAGTTTAGCGCTAAGAGGACTAGCGGGGGGTAAGGGTGAGCAGTTCTTC. This translates into CASSLALRGLAGGKGEQFF.

Turning to this clonotype: This may come from a read error, since a much larger clone is one base off. The V and J genes are TRBV6-6 and TRBJ2-5; the D call may be TRBD1 or TRBD2 (5 bases each). Germline CDR1 MNHNY, CDR2 SVGAGI (reference sequence). This CDR3 has 17 residues. The CDR3: CASGGKTGPPGPEAQYF. As DNA, the CDR3 is TGTGCCAGCGGAGGTAAAACGGGACCTCCGGGCCCAGAGGCCCAGTACTTC.

This clonotype was detected many times. The chain recombines TRBV6-1 with TRBJ1-1, with a weak D call TRBD1 (5 bases). The CDR3 runs 15 residues. Per germline, CDR1 MNHNS and CDR2 SASEGT. V lost 1 base to trimming and J lost 6 bases, with 15 bases between them. DNA of the CDR3: TGTGCCAGCAGTGAAGTATTCAAGGGGTACGCTGAAGCTTTCTTT. Translated, it gives CASSEVFKGYAEAFF.

The table lists this clonotype with many counts. V usage is TRBV6-1 and J usage is TRBJ1-1; D is perhaps TRBD1 (5 bases). Germline CDR1 reads MNHNS; CDR2 reads SASEGT. V was shortened by 2 bases and J by 1 base, with 8 bases between the two germline ends. There are 14 residues in the CDR3. The CDR3 nucleotides are TGTGCCAGCAGTGAAAGGGGAAAGAACACTGAAGCTTTCTTT. Its translation is CASSERGKNTEAFF.

The gene calls are TRBV5-1 and TRBJ2-5; 8 bases are shared with TRBD1. The V segment lost 0 bases and the J segment 4 bases; nucleotides outside the gene matches: 11. Per germline, CDR1 SGHRS and CDR2 YFSETQ. The CDR3 sequence is 17 residues long. The CDR3 DNA reads as TGCGCCAGCAGCTTGGCCGTAGGACAGGGATTACGAGAGACCCAGTACTTC. It is translated as CASSLAVGQGLRETQYF.